These T cell receptor beta chains were read from a single sample in a study of control samples from healthy donors and cancer patients. Libraries were prepared by immunoSEQ multiplex PCR; TCRdb keeps only in-frame clonotypes and omits some of them. The table has 150,000 or so clones, approximately 86% seen once. The specimen sequenced was blood. The receptors stem from a man younger than 35 in good health. Both conserved end residues are part of each CDR3. D genes are given only for firm matches. Clone size, where shown, is once, few, many, or a class for clones that have expanded.

>TRBJ1-1|TRBV28|NA|NA
TGTGCCAGCAGTTTCCTGGCCATGAACACTGAAGCTTTCTTT
CASSFLAMNTEAFF
>TRBJ1-1|TRBV27|NA|NA
TGTGCCAGCAGTTTGACAGTGAACACTGAAGCTTTCTTT
CASSLTVNTEAFF
>TRBJ1-6|TRBV19|NA|NA
TGTGCCAGTAGTCTCGGGGGAAATTCACCCCTCCACTTT
CASSLGGNSPLHF
>TRBJ1-2|TRBV3-1/TRBV3-2|NA|NA
TGTGCCAGCAGCCAACCGGGAAGAGACTATGGCTACACCTTC
CASSQPGRDYGYTF
>TRBJ1-1|TRBV29-1|TRBD1|NA
TGCAGCGTGTCCGCGACAGGGGGCACTGAAGCTTTCTTT
CSVSATGGTEAFF
>TRBJ2-1|TRBV15|NA|NA
TGTGCCACCAGCAGAGATATCTCAGCGTTAAGCTCCTACAATGAGCAGTTCTTC
CATSRDISALSSYNEQFF
>TRBJ2-3|TRBV30|NA|NA
TGTGCCTGGAGCCCGGGGCGGGGCTCCACAGATACGCAGTATTTT
CAWSPGRGSTDTQYF
>TRBJ2-7|TRBV7-3|TRBD2|NA
TGTGCCAGCAGCCCGTTAGCGGGGCCCCCCTACGAGCAGTACTTC
CASSPLAGPPYEQYF
>TRBJ2-2|TRBV6-5|NA|NA
TGTGCCAGCAGTTACGGTCTCGGCACCGGGGAGCTGTTTTTT
CASSYGLGTGELFF
>TRBJ2-5|TRBV5-4|NA|few
TGTGCCAGCAGCGCGGCCCGGGGCCGAGGGGAGACCCAGTACTTC
CASSAARGRGETQYF
>TRBJ2-5|TRBV28|NA|once
TGTGCCAGCAGTTTTGGTACAGCGGACTTTGGGGAGACCCAGTACTTC
CASSFGTADFGETQYF
>TRBJ2-5|TRBV11-2|TRBD2|NA
TGTGCCAGCAGCTTAGGAGGCGGGGGGGCCTTAGAGACCCAGTACTTC
CASSLGGGGALETQYF
>TRBJ2-3|TRBV30|NA|NA
TGTGCCTGGAGTGTAGACGTTCACCGGTATTTT
CAWSVDVHRYF
>TRBJ1-2|TRBV6-5|TRBD1|NA
TGTGCCAGCAGTTACTCGAGACAGGGCTATGGCTACACCTTC
CASSYSRQGYGYTF